One and the same sample provided the 32 T cell receptor beta chains below, sequenced in a study of cytomegalovirus exposure and HLA in healthy donors. 60 Vbeta and 13 Jbeta primers were used in PCR. TCRdb keeps only in-frame clones here, not all; method: immunoSEQ multiplex PCR. The sample carries under 200,000 clones, about three quarters recorded once. The sample comprised PBMCs. The source of these receptors is a man between 40 and 49 years old in good health and CMV-seronegative.

The genes are TRBV19 and TRBJ1-1; D unresolved. The germline gives CDR1 LNHDA, CDR2 SQIVND (reference sequence). The ends were cut back, 7 bases at V and 5 bases at J, with 11 bases in the middle. The length of the CDR3 is 12 residues. Here the CDR3 DNA reads TGTGCCAGTAAGGAGGCACGAACTGAAGCTTTCTTT. Amino acids: CASKEARTEAFF.

The chain combines TRBV7-2 with TRBJ1-3; D is undetermined. V gave up 7 bases and J gave up 5 bases, with 21 bases separating them. This CDR3 is 16 amino acids long. Germline V gene sequence: CDR1 SGHTA, CDR2 FQGNSA. The CDR3 DNA sequence: TGTGCCAGCAACCCAGGCAGCGGCGGACCTAGAAACACCATATATTTT. As protein: CASNPGSGGPRNTIYF.

This clone was counted a single time. The chain recombines TRBV29-1 with TRBJ1-2, with a weak D call TRBD1 (5 bases). Germline lookup yields CDR1 SQVTM and CDR2 ANQGSEA. V was cut by 0 bases and J by 5 bases, with 10 bases left in between. This CDR3 has 13 amino acids. CDR3 loop: CSVEDRATYGYTF. CDR3 DNA: TGCAGCGTTGAAGACAGGGCTACGTATGGCTACACCTTC.

CDR3 sequence: CATNPIGANTEAFF. Here the CDR3 DNA reads TGTGCCACCAACCCGATCGGAGCGAACACTGAAGCTTTCTTT. V gene TRBV10-3 combines with J gene TRBJ1-1; no firm D call. Trimming took off 10 bases at V and 1 base at J, with 16 bases between the two ends. The CDR3 totals 14 residues. Germline-derived CDR1 and CDR2 are ENHRY and SYGVKD.

The chain carries TRBV6-6 and TRBJ1-1, with D perhaps matching TRBD1 (5 bases). The length of the CDR3 is 13 residues. Per germline, CDR1 MNHNY and CDR2 SVGAGI (reference sequence). The germline V and J ends were trimmed by 6 bases and 8 bases, with 16 bases remaining between them. The CDR3 spells CASSRDNSREAFF. CDR3 nucleotide sequence: TGTGCCAGCAGCAGGGATAACAGTCGAGAAGCTTTCTTT.

The gene calls are TRBV2 and TRBJ2-7, with 11 bases matching TRBD2. The V gene's germline CDR1 is SNHLY and CDR2 FYNNEI. This CDR3 comprises 16 residues. The V gene end was trimmed by 3 bases and the J gene end by 4 bases; junction bases not matched to a gene: 8. The CDR3 reads CASSDVASGGRYEQYF. CDR3 nucleotides: TGTGCCAGCAGTGATGTGGCTAGCGGGGGGCGTTACGAGCAGTACTTC. Variable domain in full (rest from reference TRBV2 and TRBJ2-7): EPEVTQTPSHQVTQMGQEVILRCVPISNHLYFYWYRQILGQKVEFLVSFYNNEISEKSEIFDDQFSVERPDGSNFTLKIRSTKLEDSAMYFCASSDVASGGRYEQYFGPGTRLTVT.

The chain carries TRBV7-6 and TRBJ1-6, with a possible D match to TRBD1 (5 bases). The germline CDR1 and CDR2 sequences are SGHVS and FNYEAQ. With 4 bases removed from V and 5 bases from J, the gap between germline ends came to 12 bases. The CDR3 runs to 15 residues. CDR3 nucleotides: TGTGCCAGCAGCTCCTCCGGGACTAATAATTCACCCCTCCACTTT. Translating gives CASSSSGTNNSPLHF.

This chain joins TRBV4-3 and TRBJ2-7; the match to TRBD1 covers 9 bases. This CDR3 contains 17 residues. With 4 bases clipped from V and 2 bases from J, the junction kept 12 bases outside the gene matches. Germline V gene data show CDR1 as LGHNA and CDR2 as YSLEER. CDR3 loop: CASSPESGTGYPYEQYF. CDR3 bases: TGCGCCAGCAGCCCGGAGTCCGGGACAGGGTATCCCTACGAGCAGTACTTC.

This chain links TRBV19 with TRBJ2-1, with D maybe TRBD2 (5 bases). The CDR3 consists of 14 residues. Germline V gene sequence: CDR1 LNHDA, CDR2 SQIVND (reference sequence). V was clipped by 3 bases and J by 6 bases, with 12 bases between them. CDR3 sequence: CASSISGKVNEQFF. CDR3 sequence (DNA): TGTGCCAGTAGTATCTCGGGGAAGGTCAATGAGCAGTTCTTC.

This sequence joins TRBV27 and TRBJ1-1, with 7 positions matching TRBD1. The germline gives CDR1 MNHEY, CDR2 SMNVEV (reference sequence). The CDR3 extends over 14 amino acids. Germline trimming cut 7 bases from V and 1 base from J; bases unmatched to any gene: 6. The CDR3 nucleotides read TGTGCCAGCATCCCCGGGACAGCGAACACTGAAGCTTTCTTT. Translating gives CASIPGTANTEAFF.

The chain couples TRBV7-2 to TRBJ2-5, with 9 bases that match TRBD2. The CDR3 is 14 amino acids. CDR1 is SGHTA and CDR2 is FQGNSA in the germline V gene. The ends lost 3 bases at V and 4 bases at J; junction bases unmatched: 3. The CDR3 spells CASSLGTSLETQYF. In DNA form, the CDR3 reads TGTGCCAGCAGCTTGGGGACTAGCTTAGAGACCCAGTACTTC. Full variable domain (missing parts from reference TRBV7-2 and TRBJ2-5): GAGVSQSPSNKVTEKGKDVELRCDPISGHTALYWYRQSLGQGLEFLIYFQGNSAPDKSGLPSDRFSAERTGGSVSTLTIQRTQQEDSAVYLCASSLGTSLETQYFGPGTRLLVL.

The J gene is TRBJ1-5, the V gene TRBV6-1, with a possible D match to TRBD1 (5 bases). V shed 2 bases and J shed 0 bases, with 11 bases lying between them. CDR3 length: 16 residues. Per germline, CDR1 MNHNS and CDR2 SASEGT. CDR3 amino acids: CASSEMLGHSNQPQHF. For the CDR3, the DNA is TGTGCCAGCAGTGAAATGCTCGGACATAGCAATCAGCCCCAGCATTTT.

The chain links TRBV4-1 to TRBJ1-5, with D maybe TRBD1 (5 bases). Trimming cost V 0 bases and J 6 bases, with 21 bases left between them. Germline V CDR1 and CDR2: MGHRA, YSYEKL. There are 18 residues in the CDR3. The CDR3 spells CASSQEPTGLGSPQPQHF. The CDR3, as DNA: TGCGCCAGCAGCCAAGAACCCACAGGCTTGGGGTCACCTCAGCCCCAGCATTTT.

The gene calls are TRBV15 and TRBJ2-5; 10 nucleotides agree with TRBD2. CDR3 length: 16 amino acids. Trimming removed 1 base from V and 2 bases from J; junction bases left unmatched: 4. The germline CDR1 and CDR2 sequences are LNHNV and YYDKDF (reference sequence). The CDR3 spells CATSRGLAGGQETQYF. The CDR3 DNA follows: TGTGCCACCAGCAGAGGACTAGCGGGCGGACAAGAGACCCAGTACTTC.

This chain connects TRBV5-1 to TRBJ2-5; 7 nucleotides match TRBD1. The germline V gene encodes CDR1 SGHRS and CDR2 YFSETQ. Unmatched junction bases numbered 6, after V lost 5 bases and J lost 2 bases. The CDR3 has 14 amino acids. The DNA for the CDR3 is TGCGCCAGCAGACAGGGGACGACTCAAGAGACCCAGTACTTC. It encodes CASRQGTTQETQYF.

This rearrangement joins TRBV10-2 to TRBJ2-5; no clear D gene. Germline loops: CDR1 WSHSY, CDR2 SAAADI. The V gene lost 7 bases and the J gene lost 2 bases, with 11 bases spanning the gap. The CDR3 is 13 amino acids. CDR3 sequence reads: CASTSVSQETQYF. The DNA for the CDR3 is TGCGCCAGCACCTCCGTCTCGCAAGAGACCCAGTACTTC.

The J gene is TRBJ2-2, the V gene TRBV19; TRBD2 agrees at 12 bases. Trimming cost V 4 bases and J 2 bases; bases outside gene matches: 11. The CDR3 is 19 residues long. Germline CDR1 is LNHDA and CDR2 is SQIVND (reference sequence). CDR3 region: CASSRFASGGAANTGELFF. DNA of the CDR3: TGTGCCAGTAGTAGGTTCGCTAGCGGGGGGGCCGCAAACACCGGGGAGCTGTTTTTT.

V is TRBV5-1 and J is TRBJ1-3; no definite D call. This CDR3 has 15 residues. Germline CDR1 is SGHRS and CDR2 is YFSETQ. Trimming took off 4 bases at V and 0 bases at J, with 11 bases between the two ends. CDR3: CASSTLGHSGNTIYF. CDR3 DNA sequence: TGCGCCAGCAGCACCCTGGGCCACTCTGGAAACACCATATATTTT.

The rearrangement uses TRBV7-2 and TRBJ2-2, with 7 bases matching TRBD1. The CDR3 totals 15 residues. The germline CDR1 and CDR2 sequences are SGHTA and FQGNSA. With 1 base clipped from V and 4 bases from J, the junction kept 3 bases outside the gene matches. The CDR3 loop is CASSLEGAGTGELFF. As DNA, the CDR3 is TGTGCCAGCAGCTTAGAGGGGGCGGGCACCGGGGAGCTGTTTTTT.

The chain has TRBV5-1 and TRBJ1-4; tentatively, D is TRBD1 (6 bases). The V gene lost 2 bases and the J gene lost 0 bases, with 11 bases spanning the gap. This CDR3 has 16 amino acids. Germline loops: CDR1 SGHRS, CDR2 YFSETQ. The DNA of the CDR3 is TGCGCCAGCAGCTTAGGGACACTTCCAACTAATGAAAAACTGTTTTTT. Protein sequence: CASSLGTLPTNEKLFF.

The chain employs TRBV19 and TRBJ1-5; 12 bases map to TRBD1. Germline V gives CDR1 LNHDA, CDR2 SQIVND (reference sequence). The CDR3 is made up of 15 amino acids. J was trimmed by 8 bases and V by 6 bases; bases with no gene match: 8. CDR3 protein: CASSGTGGFFEPQHF. As DNA, the CDR3 is TGTGCCAGTAGCGGGACAGGGGGCTTTTTTGAGCCCCAGCATTTT.

The J gene is TRBJ2-1, the V gene TRBV5-8; D is unclear. Germline V CDR1 and CDR2: SGHTS, YDEGEE. The CDR3 length is 12 residues. Trimming shortened V by 1 base and J by 11 bases, and 10 bases separated the two germline ends. The CDR3 loop is CASSLFSLKQFF. The CDR3 DNA reads TGTGCCAGCAGCTTGTTTAGCCTGAAGCAGTTCTTC.

V gene TRBV9 combines with J gene TRBJ2-1, with 11 bases lining up with TRBD2. The CDR3 covers 16 residues. Trimming took 3 bases from V and 7 from J; bases not matched to a gene: 9. The germline V gene has CDR1 SGDLS and CDR2 YYNGEE. CDR3 in amino acids: CASSDPSGGPINEQFF. Written as DNA, the CDR3 is TGTGCCAGCAGCGACCCTAGCGGGGGGCCAATTAATGAGCAGTTCTTC.

The rearrangement joins TRBV13 to TRBJ2-7; 9 bases agree with TRBD1. Germline CDR1 and CDR2: PRHDT and FYEKMQ (reference sequence). The CDR3 length is 15 residues. V was clipped by 6 bases and J by 6 bases; unmatched bases: 12. The CDR3 here is CASSWGQGRNREQYF. Here the CDR3 DNA reads TGTGCCAGCAGTTGGGGACAGGGTAGAAATCGCGAGCAGTACTTC.

As DNA, the CDR3 is TGTGCCAGCAGATCTACAGGGTCGCGGCAGCCCCAGCATTTT. It translates to CASRSTGSRQPQHF. The chain combines TRBV6-5 with TRBJ1-5; D may be TRBD1 (6 bases). CDR3 length: 14 residues. The V gene's germline CDR1 is MNHEY and CDR2 SVGAGI. V was cut by 6 bases and J by 7 bases, with 16 bases left in between.

The V and J genes are TRBV7-2 and TRBJ2-5, with D maybe TRBD1 (5 bases). V was pared by 4 bases and J by 2 bases, with 8 bases between. CDR1 and CDR2 from the germline V gene are SGHTA and FQGNSA. This CDR3 is 13 amino acids long. CDR3 sequence (DNA): TGTGCCAGCAGCTCGGACATTCAAGAGACCCAGTACTTC. Translated: CASSSDIQETQYF.

Of note for this clone: This sample also contains other DNA sequences that code for the same CDR3. The rearrangement links TRBV9 to TRBJ2-3; 12 nucleotides agree with TRBD2. This CDR3 is built from 16 residues. With 4 bases clipped from V and 5 bases from J, the junction kept 8 bases outside the gene matches. CDR1 is SGDLS, CDR2 YYNGEE, per germline. The CDR3 reads CASSPTLAGGGDTQYF. For the CDR3, the DNA is TGTGCCAGCAGCCCTACACTAGCGGGGGGTGGAGATACGCAGTATTTT.

This chain connects TRBV7-8 to TRBJ1-1, with D uncertain. Germline V gene lookup returns CDR1 SGHVS and CDR2 FQNEAQ. This CDR3 has 14 residues. V was clipped by 3 bases and J by 10 bases, with 18 bases between them. CDR3 in amino acids: CASSLIGGPFGAFF. CDR3 DNA sequence: TGTGCCAGCAGCTTGATTGGAGGGCCTTTCGGAGCTTTCTTT.

The gene calls are TRBV7-2 and TRBJ1-1; possible D gene TRBD1, 5 bases. There are 13 residues in the CDR3. Per germline, CDR1 SGHTA and CDR2 FQGNSA. The V and J ends lost 3 bases and 2 bases respectively, with 7 bases between them. The CDR3 nucleotides read TGTGCCAGCAGCTTTCAGGGAAACACTGAAGCTTTCTTT. Translation gives CASSFQGNTEAFF.

The chain has TRBV5-3 and TRBJ2-7, with TRBD2 matching over 8 bases. Being an ORF, TRBV5-3 has a function that is uncertain. This CDR3 comprises 16 residues. With V trimmed by 5 bases and J by 9 bases, 19 bases remained unmatched. Written as DNA, the CDR3 is TGTGCCAGAAGATACTTCGGGCTAGCGGGTGTGTCAGCGCAGTACTTC. Protein: CARRYFGLAGVSAQYF.

This clone occurred once. DNA of the CDR3: TGTGCCAGCAGCGGAGCGGGTAACTCCTACAATGAGCAGTTCTTC. It specifies CASSGAGNSYNEQFF. V is TRBV9 and J is TRBJ2-1; TRBD2 is a possible D gene (6 bases). There are 15 residues in the CDR3. From germline, CDR1 is SGDLS and CDR2 YYNGEE. V gave up 3 bases and J gave up 0 bases, with 10 bases separating them.

A few counts support this clone. The chain joins TRBV6-1 to TRBJ2-3; D remains ambiguous. Germline V gene lookup returns CDR1 MNHNS and CDR2 SASEGT. Trimming took off 5 bases at V and 2 bases at J, with 8 bases between the two ends. CDR3 size: 13 residues. The CDR3 sequence is CASSTQHTDTQYF. The CDR3 region has the DNA TGTGCCAGCAGTACCCAACACACAGATACGCAGTATTTT.